Sequencing of this T cell receptor beta chain was carried out in a study of blood T cell repertoires in COVID-19. Background on the study: T cells, B-cell-depleted T cells, or PBMCs provided the cDNA or gDNA that served as material.

In assigning cohorts, the study relied on participant-reported clinical history. Donors of Cohort 3 who recovered were those that had two negative PCRs, clearance, or symptom resolution. The assay was immunoSEQ multiplex PCR, and TCRdb's table has in-frame clones only and misses some. The profile covers 310,000 or so clones, with 70% to 90% appearing a single time and 9.5% taken by the ten largest. CDR3 size: 14 residues. The germline CDR1 and CDR2 sequences are MNHEY and SMNVEV (reference sequence). Trimming stripped 3 bases from V and 5 bases from J, with 10 bases between. The sample taken for sequencing was PBMCs or T cells enriched from blood (not recorded which). The V call is TRBV27, the J call TRBJ1-4, with unresolved D. This TCR was sampled from a woman between 35 and 50 years old who had recovered from COVID-19. The CDR3 DNA is TGTGCCAGCAGTTTGGCAGGCTTGAATGAAAAACTGTTTTTT. Its translation: CASSLAGLNEKLFF.